The 19 T cell receptor beta chains below come from one sample, sequenced in a study of cytomegalovirus exposure and HLA in healthy donors. The PCR was carried out with 60 Vbeta primers and 13 Jbeta primers. Produced via immunoSEQ multiplex PCR; TCRdb's table is partial and in-frame only. The table includes 100,000 to 150,000 clones, around 85% detected once. The sequencing input was PBMCs. The receptors were sampled from a boy aged 5-17 years in good health and CMV-seronegative.

CDR3 coding DNA: TGTGCCAGCAGCCCCGGTTGGGGCTTCCCGTTTGGTGAGCAGTTCTTC. Its translation: CASSPGWGFPFGEQFF. The V call is TRBV7-2, the J call TRBJ2-1; a possible D gene is TRBD1 (5 bases). This CDR3 comprises 16 residues. V lost 5 bases and J 9 bases, leaving 23 bases between the germline ends. Per germline, CDR1 SGHTA and CDR2 FQGNSA.

V and J are TRBV18 and TRBJ1-4; D perhaps matches TRBD1 (6 bases). The V and J ends lost 4 bases and 0 bases respectively, with 15 bases between them. This CDR3 is built from 17 residues. Germline values: CDR1 KGHSH, CDR2 LQKENI. The CDR3 bases are TGTGCCAGCTCACTGCAGGGGACGGCGGCAACTAATGAAAAACTGTTTTTT. Protein product: CASSLQGTAATNEKLFF.

V gene TRBV5-1 combines with J gene TRBJ2-3; possible D gene TRBD1, 5 bases. CDR3 length: 14 amino acids. Looked up from germline, CDR1 is SGHRS and CDR2 is YFSETQ. V gave up 2 bases and J gave up 0 bases, with 7 bases separating them. CDR3 region: CASSFAGSTDTQYF. CDR3 DNA sequence: TGCGCCAGCAGCTTCGCAGGGAGCACAGATACGCAGTATTTT.

The V gene is TRBV29-1, the J gene TRBJ2-7; TRBD2 matches at 11 bases. Germline CDR1 and CDR2: SQVTM and ANQGSEA. This CDR3 spans 12 amino acids. Trimming took 6 bases from V and 5 from J; bases not matched to a gene: 3. CDR3 nucleotides: TGCAGCGTGTTACTAGCGGGAGACGAGCAGTACTTC. This translates into CSVLLAGDEQYF.

This clone was detected only a few times. The chain employs TRBV6-1 and TRBJ1-1; D remains unclear. This CDR3 is built from 15 residues. Trimming stripped 2 bases from V and 5 bases from J, with 15 bases between. Germline V gene sequence: CDR1 MNHNS, CDR2 SASEGT. The CDR3 DNA reads TGTGCCAGCAGTGAACCGATCCTTATGCGGACTGAAGCTTTCTTT. It specifies CASSEPILMRTEAFF.

This chain links TRBV7-8 with TRBJ1-5; a weak D match, TRBD1 (5 bases). The V end lost 8 bases, the J end lost 7 bases, and 12 bases lay between the germline ends. CDR3 size: 12 residues. Germline CDR1 SGHVS, CDR2 FQNEAQ. The CDR3, as DNA: TGTGCCAGCGGGGGGACTGGCCAGCCCCAGCATTTT. Translation: CASGGTGQPQHF.

This rearrangement joins TRBV4-1 to TRBJ2-7; 8 nucleotides match TRBD1. In germline, CDR1 is MGHRA, CDR2 YSYEKL. Trimming removed 1 base from V and 5 bases from J; junction bases left unmatched: 4. The CDR3 has 14 amino acids. The CDR3, as DNA: TGCGCCAGCAGCCAAGCGGACAGGGCCCACGAGCAGTACTTC. Residues: CASSQADRAHEQYF.

This clone was picked up one time. This chain uses TRBV27 with TRBJ1-4; D ambiguous. V was pared by 4 bases and J by 3 bases, with 21 bases between. CDR3 length: 18 amino acids. CDR1 MNHEY and CDR2 SMNVEV come from the germline V gene (reference sequence). CDR3 bases: TGTGCCAGCAGTTCAGAGCGAGGGCTGGGGAGCGCTAATGAAAAACTGTTTTTT. This sequence encodes CASSSERGLGSANEKLFF.

V gene TRBV5-1 combines with J gene TRBJ2-7; 11 nucleotides align to TRBD2. V shed 0 bases and J 0 bases; nucleotides not matched to a gene: 5. The CDR3 spans 17 residues. Germline CDR1 SGHRS, CDR2 YFSETQ. As DNA, the CDR3 is TGCGCCAGCAGCTTGGCTGATAGCGGGAGGGCCTCCTACGAGCAGTACTTC. This encodes CASSLADSGRASYEQYF.

This clone was detected a few times. The V call is TRBV7-9, the J call TRBJ1-1; D uncertain. The germline CDR1 and CDR2 sequences are SEHNR and FQNEAQ (reference sequence). The germline V and J ends were trimmed by 0 bases and 1 base, with 6 bases remaining between them. The CDR3 is 14 amino acids. Here the CDR3 reads CASSLALENTEAFF. The CDR3 nucleotides are TGTGCCAGCAGCTTAGCTTTAGAGAACACTGAAGCTTTCTTT.

CDR3 loop: CASSLDRARATDTQYF. The CDR3 DNA sequence: TGCGCCAGCAGCCTCGACAGGGCTAGGGCCACAGATACGCAGTATTTT. V gene TRBV5-1 combines with J gene TRBJ2-3; 7 nucleotides line up with TRBD1. V lost 4 bases and J lost 2; bases outside the gene matches: 10. CDR1 is SGHRS and CDR2 is YFSETQ in the germline V gene. The CDR3 is made up of 16 amino acids.

The V gene is TRBV30, the J gene TRBJ2-2; TRBD1 might be the D (5 bases). This CDR3 region has 13 residues. CDR1 is GTSNPN and CDR2 is SVGIG in the germline V gene (reference sequence). V was pared by 4 bases and J by 4 bases, with 10 bases between. The CDR3 nucleotides are TGTGCCTGGACCGACAGTTTCACCGGGGAGCTGTTTTTT. The encoded protein is CAWTDSFTGELFF.

This sequence joins TRBV2 and TRBJ1-2; a weak D match, TRBD1 (5 bases). The CDR3 has 14 residues. The V gene's germline CDR1 is SNHLY and CDR2 FYNNEI. V lost 2 bases and J lost 5, with 12 bases in between. As DNA, the CDR3 is TGTGCCAGCAGTGAATTATGGGGGGGATATGGCTACACCTTC. This sequence encodes CASSELWGGYGYTF.

CDR3 amino acids: CASSPREVQETQYF. The DNA for the CDR3 is TGTGCCAGCAGCCCCCGGGAGGTCCAAGAGACCCAGTACTTC. V and J are TRBV5-4 and TRBJ2-5; 7 bases map to TRBD2. The V and J ends lost 4 bases and 1 base, in that order; junction bases with no gene match: 4. Per the germline V gene, CDR1 is SGHNT and CDR2 is YYREEE (reference sequence). There are 14 residues in the CDR3.

This chain joins TRBV7-6 and TRBJ2-1; D possibly corresponds to TRBD1 (6 bases). The CDR3 is made up of 15 amino acids. V lost 0 bases, J lost 8 bases, and 14 bases lay in between. CDR1 is SGHVS and CDR2 is FNYEAQ in the germline V gene. The CDR3 nucleotides are TGTGCCAGCAGCTTAGCTATGGGACAAAGGGATGAGCAGTTCTTC. This encodes CASSLAMGQRDEQFF.

This sequence joins TRBV27 and TRBJ2-7, with a tentative D call TRBD1 (5 bases). CDR3 size: 15 residues. The V gene's germline CDR1 is MNHEY and CDR2 SMNVEV (reference sequence). The V gene lost 2 bases and the J gene lost 6 bases, with 17 bases spanning the gap. CDR3 residues: CASSLRRSERGEQYF. CDR3 nucleotide sequence: TGTGCCAGCAGTTTAAGGCGGTCGGAAAGGGGCGAGCAGTACTTC.

V is TRBV7-8 and J is TRBJ1-5; perhaps TRBD1 as D (5 bases). The CDR3 runs to 16 residues. V was cut by 3 bases and J by 4 bases, with 16 bases left in between. The germline CDR1 and CDR2 sequences are SGHVS and FQNEAQ. Here the CDR3 DNA reads TGTGCCAGCAGCTTTCAGTCAGGGTATAGAAATCAGCCCCAGCATTTT. Translation gives CASSFQSGYRNQPQHF.

The rearrangement joins TRBV6-5 to TRBJ2-2; D is unresolved. CDR1 and CDR2 from the germline V gene are MNHEY and SVGAGI. The V gene lost 4 bases and the J gene lost 6 bases, with 9 bases spanning the gap. The CDR3 loop spans 13 amino acids. This CDR3 reads CASSFSGPGELFF. The CDR3 DNA follows: TGTGCCAGCAGTTTCTCGGGCCCCGGGGAGCTGTTTTTT.

V usage is TRBV2 and J usage is TRBJ2-7; D remains ambiguous. The V gene's germline CDR1 is SNHLY and CDR2 FYNNEI. The CDR3 length is 12 residues. The V and J ends lost 1 base and 3 bases respectively, with 4 bases between them. The CDR3 reads CASSEESYEQYF. As DNA, the CDR3 is TGTGCCAGCAGTGAAGAGAGCTACGAGCAGTACTTC.